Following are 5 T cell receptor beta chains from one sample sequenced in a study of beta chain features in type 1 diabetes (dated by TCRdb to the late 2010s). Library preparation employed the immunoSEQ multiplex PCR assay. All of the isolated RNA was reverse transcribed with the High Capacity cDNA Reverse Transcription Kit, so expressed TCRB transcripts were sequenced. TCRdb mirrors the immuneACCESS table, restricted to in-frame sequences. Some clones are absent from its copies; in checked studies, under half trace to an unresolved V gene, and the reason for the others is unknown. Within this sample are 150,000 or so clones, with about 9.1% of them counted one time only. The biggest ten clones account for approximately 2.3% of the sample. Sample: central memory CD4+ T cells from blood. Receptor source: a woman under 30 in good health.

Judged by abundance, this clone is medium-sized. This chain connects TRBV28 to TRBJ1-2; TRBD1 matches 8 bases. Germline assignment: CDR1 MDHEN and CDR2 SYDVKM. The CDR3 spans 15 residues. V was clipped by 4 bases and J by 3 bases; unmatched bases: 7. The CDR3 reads CASSSAGQEDYGYTF. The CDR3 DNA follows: TGTGCCAGCAGTTCAGCGGGACAGGAGGACTATGGCTACACCTTC.

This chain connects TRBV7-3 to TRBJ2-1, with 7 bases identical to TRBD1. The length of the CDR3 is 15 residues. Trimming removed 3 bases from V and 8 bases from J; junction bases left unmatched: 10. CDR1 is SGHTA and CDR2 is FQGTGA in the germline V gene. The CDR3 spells CASSFTGDPSDEQFF. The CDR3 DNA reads TGTGCCAGCAGCTTTACAGGGGACCCCTCGGATGAGCAGTTCTTC.

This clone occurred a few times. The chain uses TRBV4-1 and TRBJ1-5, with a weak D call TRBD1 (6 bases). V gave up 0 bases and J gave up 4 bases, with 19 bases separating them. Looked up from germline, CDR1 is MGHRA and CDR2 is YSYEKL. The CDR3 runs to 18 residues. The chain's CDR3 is CASSQDPAGVRGNQPQHF. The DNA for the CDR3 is TGCGCCAGCAGCCAAGATCCGGCAGGGGTTAGGGGTAATCAGCCCCAGCATTTT.

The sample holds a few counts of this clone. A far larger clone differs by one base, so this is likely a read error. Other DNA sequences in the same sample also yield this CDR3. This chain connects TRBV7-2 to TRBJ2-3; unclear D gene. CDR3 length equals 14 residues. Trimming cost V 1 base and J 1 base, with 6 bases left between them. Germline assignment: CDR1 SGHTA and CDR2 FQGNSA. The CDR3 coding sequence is TGTGCCAGCAGCTTAGGGCTAGGCACAGATACGCAGTATTTT. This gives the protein CASSLGLGTDTQYF.

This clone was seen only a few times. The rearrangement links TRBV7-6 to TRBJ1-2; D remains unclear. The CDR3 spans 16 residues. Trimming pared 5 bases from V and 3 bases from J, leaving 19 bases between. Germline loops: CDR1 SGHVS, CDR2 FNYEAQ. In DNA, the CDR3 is TGTGCCAGCAGCGAGGGTCAGACTATCGGGGACTATGGCTACACCTTC. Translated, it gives CASSEGQTIGDYGYTF. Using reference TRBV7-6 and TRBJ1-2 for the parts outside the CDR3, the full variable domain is GAGVSQSPRYKVTKRGQDVALRCDPISGHVSLYWYRQALGQGPEFLTYFNYEAQQDKSGLPNDRFSAERPEGSISTLTIQRTEQRDSAMYRCASSEGQTIGDYGYTFGSGTRLTVV.